This T cell receptor beta chain was sequenced in a study of radiation and T cells in renal cell carcinoma. Across the whole study: Nephrectomy followed 15 Gy stereotactic body radiation by 4 weeks.

With V trimmed by 6 bases and J by 1 base, 3 bases remained unmatched. The CDR3 consists of 13 residues. Germline V gives CDR1 SGHKS, CDR2 YYEKEE (reference sequence). Concerning this clone: Its antigen remains unidentified.

Libraries were prepared by immunoSEQ multiplex PCR; TCRdb keeps only in-frame clonotypes and omits some of them. The table has about 140,000 clones, 75% to 90% seen once. This sample's time point: baseline pretreatment blood. Treatment defined: 15 Gy SBRT to primary tumor, nephrectomy 4 weeks later. Study-wide points: Top tumor clonotypes rose in blood 2 weeks post-radiation, then contracted.

This sequence joins TRBV5-5 and TRBJ1-1; 7 bases align to TRBD1. This clonotype originated in a woman in her fifties or sixties with renal cell carcinoma. Sequences were derived from blood, sampled from a patient whose treatment included radiotherapy and nephrectomy. The CDR3 region is CASTRTGNTEAFF. CDR3 DNA sequence: TGTGCCAGCACACGGACAGGGAACACTGAAGCTTTCTTT.